This is a list of T cell receptor beta chains from one sample in a study of blood T cell repertoires in COVID-19. Assay used: immunoSEQ multiplex PCR; TCRdb lists only in-frame clones, some missing. The sample records a few hundred thousand clones, 80% to 85% being singletons. Specimen: peripheral blood. These receptors originate from a person between 65 and 80 years old with COVID-19, enrolled during active disease. CDR3s include the opening cysteine and the closing phenylalanine or tryptophan. A D gene is named only where the DNA matches it firmly. Expanded clones are given a class, and other clones once, few, many or no size at all.

j_call clone_size d_call v_call cdr3_aa cdr3_nt
TRBJ2-1 NA NA TRBV18 CASSPLFGINEQFF TGTGCCAGCTCACCACTGTTCGGGATTAATGAGCAGTTCTTC
TRBJ2-4 NA NA TRBV28 CASRHLSDSKNIQYF TGTGCCAGCAGACACCTATCAGACAGCAAAAACATTCAGTACTTC
TRBJ1-2 NA NA TRBV9 CASSNPSSPSNYGYTF TGTGCCAGCAGCAACCCCTCGAGCCCTAGTAACTATGGCTACACCTTC
TRBJ1-2 NA TRBD1 TRBV19 CASSIEGTEGGYTF TGTGCCAGTAGTATAGAGGGGACAGAGGGAGGCTACACCTTC
TRBJ1-5 once NA TRBV12-3/TRBV12-4 CASSSVGPRTQHF TGTGCCAGCAGTTCCGTGGGGCCGCGGACCCAGCATTTT
TRBJ2-1 NA TRBD1 TRBV10-2 CASSATGGVEQFF TGCGCCAGCAGTGCGACAGGGGGGGTTGAGCAGTTCTTC
TRBJ1-1 NA NA TRBV19 CASWGEIAEAFF TGTGCCAGTTGGGGCGAGATAGCTGAAGCTTTCTTT
TRBJ2-1 NA NA TRBV29-1 CSVRGEGGIGRQNEQFF TGCAGCGTCCGGGGAGAGGGGGGAATCGGGAGGCAGAATGAGCAGTTCTTC
TRBJ1-6 few NA TRBV30 CAWTDSYNSPLHF TGTGCCTGGACGGACAGCTACAATTCACCCCTCCACTTT
TRBJ2-1 NA NA TRBV19 CASSFGGTYNEQFF TGTGCCAGTAGTTTCGGGGGAACCTACAATGAGCAGTTCTTC
TRBJ2-4 once NA TRBV7-2 CASSFAGGRANIQYF TGTGCCAGCAGCTTCGCCGGGGGTAGGGCAAACATTCAGTACTTC
TRBJ2-5 NA NA TRBV2 CANGRQETQYF TGTGCCAACGGCAGGCAAGAGACCCAGTACTTC
TRBJ2-5 NA TRBD2 TRBV5-1 CASSPVGGGRETQYF TGCGCCAGCAGCCCGGTGGGGGGGGGTCGAGAGACCCAGTACTTC
TRBJ1-1 NA NA TRBV5-1 CASSLGGSDLGNTEAFF TGCGCCAGCAGCTTGGGCGGATCGGATTTGGGGAACACTGAAGCTTTCTTT
TRBJ1-3 NA NA TRBV7-8 CASSPGGSGNTIYF TGTGCCAGCAGCCCCGGAGGCTCTGGAAACACCATATATTTT
TRBJ1-4 NA TRBD1 TRBV7-9 CASSLGGGVGKLFF TGTGCCAGCAGCTTAGGAGGGGGCGTCGGGAAACTGTTTTTT
TRBJ1-1 NA NA TRBV5-4 CASSTGAMNTEAFF TGTGCCAGCAGCACGGGAGCAATGAACACTGAAGCTTTCTTT
TRBJ2-1 NA NA TRBV5-1 CASSLEAGRNEQFF TGCGCCAGCAGCTTGGAGGCAGGGAGGAATGAGCAGTTCTTC
TRBJ1-3 NA NA TRBV9 CASSVDPLAGDSGNTIYF TGTGCCAGCAGCGTAGACCCGTTGGCAGGTGACTCTGGAAACACCATATATTTT
TRBJ2-2 NA TRBD1 TRBV29-1 CSARTGVGSTGELFF TGCAGCGCCCGGACAGGGGTAGGGTCAACCGGGGAGCTGTTTTTT
TRBJ1-4 NA TRBD1 TRBV28 CASRQGETIGKLFF TGTGCCAGCAGGCAGGGGGAAACAATCGGGAAACTGTTTTTT
TRBJ2-7 NA TRBD2 TRBV4-3 CASSPAPPGGGEQYF TGCGCCAGCAGCCCGGCCCCCCCGGGGGGGGGCGAGCAGTACTTC